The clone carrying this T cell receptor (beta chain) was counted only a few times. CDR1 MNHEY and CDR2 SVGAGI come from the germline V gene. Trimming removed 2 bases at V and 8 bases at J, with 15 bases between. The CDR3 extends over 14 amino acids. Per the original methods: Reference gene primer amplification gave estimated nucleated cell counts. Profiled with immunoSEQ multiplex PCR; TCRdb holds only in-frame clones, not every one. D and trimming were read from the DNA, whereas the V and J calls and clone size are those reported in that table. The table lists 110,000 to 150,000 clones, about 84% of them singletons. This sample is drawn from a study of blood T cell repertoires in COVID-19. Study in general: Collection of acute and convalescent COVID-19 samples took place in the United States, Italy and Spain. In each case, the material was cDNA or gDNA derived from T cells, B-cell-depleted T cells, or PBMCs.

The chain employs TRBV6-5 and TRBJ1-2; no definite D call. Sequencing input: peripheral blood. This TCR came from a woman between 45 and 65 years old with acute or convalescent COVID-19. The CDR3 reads CASSYQLLGGGYTF. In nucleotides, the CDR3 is TGTGCCAGCAGTTACCAACTGTTAGGCGGGGGCTACACCTTC.